The 11 T cell receptor beta chains reported below all come from one sample, sequenced in a study of vaccination and CD4 T cells after COVID-19. Treatment in this sample: approximately 11-day PBMC culture with coronavirus spike peptide pools or control peptides (ViraFEST assay). Their recognized antigens are unknown. An Oncomine TCR Beta short-read assay was used to sequence the DNA from cultured CD4+ T cells. TCRdb itself ran the PCR reads through MiXCR, one entry per CDR3 protein. This table has 8,500 to 9,000 distinct CDR3 sequences, approximately 48% appearing once. Specimen: CD4+ T cells from blood, cultured in vitro. The receptor set was obtained from a human donor who had recovered from COVID-19.

The table lists this clonotype with a few counts. The chain uses TRBV24-1 and TRBJ2-3; TRBD2 is a possible D gene (6 bases). Germline V gene sequence: CDR1 KGHDR, CDR2 SFDVKD. The CDR3 consists of 19 residues. The V and J ends lost 2 bases and 2 bases respectively, with 22 bases between them. CDR3 bases: TGTGCCACCAGTGATTCGCTATCGAGTAGGGCGGGAAACACAGATACGCAGTATTTT. As protein: CATSDSLSSRAGNTDTQYF.

The genes are TRBV2 and TRBJ2-5; possibly TRBD1 or TRBD2 for D (5 bases each). This CDR3 is built from 15 residues. V was shortened by 7 bases and J by 5 bases, with 20 bases between the two germline ends. Germline V gives CDR1 SNHLY, CDR2 FYNNEI. This chain's CDR3 is CASTKTGTRGETQYF. DNA for the CDR3: TGTGCCAGCACTAAGACCGGGACCCGAGGGGAGACCCAGTACTTC.

The chain links TRBV2 to TRBJ2-5; no clear D. CDR1 SNHLY and CDR2 FYNNEI come from the germline V gene. V was trimmed by 6 bases and J by 1 base, leaving 3 bases between them. The CDR3 consists of 11 residues. In nucleotides, the CDR3 is TGTGCCAGCAGAAGCCAAGAGACCCAGTACTTC. Translation: CASRSQETQYF.

The gene calls are TRBV9 and TRBJ2-3, with 10 bases lining up with TRBD2. This CDR3 is built from 19 residues. From germline, CDR1 is SGDLS and CDR2 YYNGEE. Losses at the gene ends were 3 bases for V and 2 bases for J; bases not matched to a gene: 15. DNA for the CDR3: TGTGCCAGCAGCGCGACTTTAGCGGGGGGCATACTTACCACAGATACGCAGTATTTT. Its translation is CASSATLAGGILTTDTQYF.

This clonotype was seen a few times. This rearrangement joins TRBV6-1 to TRBJ2-2, with TRBD1 matching 7 bases. Germline V gives CDR1 MNHNS, CDR2 SASEGT. Trimming cost V 6 bases and J 5 bases; bases outside gene matches: 0. CDR3 size: 12 residues. As DNA, the CDR3 is TGTGCCAGCAGACAGGGGACCGGGGAGCTGTTTTTT. The encoded protein is CASRQGTGELFF.

This clonotype was picked up a small number of times. The CDR3 here is CSARDKGSGPEAFF. The DNA of the CDR3 is TGCAGTGCTAGAGATAAGGGGTCAGGCCCGGAAGCTTTCTTT. The genes are TRBV20-1 and TRBJ1-1, with a possible D match to TRBD1 (5 bases). Per germline, CDR1 DFQATT and CDR2 SNEGSKA (reference sequence). CDR3 length: 14 residues. Trimming shortened V by 0 bases and J by 8 bases, and 16 bases separated the two germline ends.

The CDR3 DNA reads TGTGCCTGGAGGAGGACAGTATCCTACGAGCAGTACTTC. Protein: CAWRRTVSYEQYF. V gene TRBV30 combines with J gene TRBJ2-7, with a tentative D call TRBD1 (6 bases). The V end was cut by 3 bases, the J end by 1 base, with 10 bases between. The germline CDR1 and CDR2 sequences are GTSNPN and SVGIG (reference sequence). The length of the CDR3 is 13 residues.

The rearrangement joins TRBV18 to TRBJ1-1; D is possibly TRBD1 (5 bases). Germline V lookup: CDR1 KGHSH, CDR2 LQKENI. Trimming pared 1 base from V and 6 bases from J, leaving 12 bases between. CDR3 length equals 14 residues. The CDR3 sequence: CASSPLRRDAEAFF. DNA for the CDR3: TGTGCCAGCTCACCACTCAGGAGGGACGCTGAAGCTTTCTTT.

The chain uses TRBV11-2 and TRBJ2-5; 9 nucleotides align to TRBD1. Losses at the gene ends were 1 base for V and 4 bases for J; bases not matched to a gene: 10. Germline V gives CDR1 SGHAT, CDR2 FQNNGV. The length of the CDR3 is 17 residues. CDR3 loop: CASSLVGTGQGLETQYF. The CDR3 bases are TGTGCCAGCAGCTTAGTGGGGACGGGACAGGGCCTAGAGACCCAGTACTTC.

In its sample, this clonotype was seen a few times. The chain recombines TRBV7-8 with TRBJ1-2; D ambiguous. The CDR3 has 16 residues. CDR1 and CDR2 from the germline V gene are SGHVS and FQNEAQ. V was clipped by 4 bases and J by 4 bases, with 19 bases between them. This CDR3 reads CASSSSSGPRGYGYTF. The CDR3 nucleotides are TGTGCCAGCAGCTCCTCCTCCGGGCCGCGAGGCTATGGCTACACCTTC.

This chain connects TRBV19 to TRBJ1-2; D may be TRBD1 (6 bases). V was clipped by 5 bases and J by 4 bases, with 11 bases between them. CDR1 LNHDA and CDR2 SQIVND come from the germline V gene (reference sequence). The CDR3 has 13 amino acids. The CDR3 reads CASSQGFSYGYTF. Written as DNA, the CDR3 is TGTGCCAGTAGTCAGGGGTTTAGCTATGGCTACACCTTC.